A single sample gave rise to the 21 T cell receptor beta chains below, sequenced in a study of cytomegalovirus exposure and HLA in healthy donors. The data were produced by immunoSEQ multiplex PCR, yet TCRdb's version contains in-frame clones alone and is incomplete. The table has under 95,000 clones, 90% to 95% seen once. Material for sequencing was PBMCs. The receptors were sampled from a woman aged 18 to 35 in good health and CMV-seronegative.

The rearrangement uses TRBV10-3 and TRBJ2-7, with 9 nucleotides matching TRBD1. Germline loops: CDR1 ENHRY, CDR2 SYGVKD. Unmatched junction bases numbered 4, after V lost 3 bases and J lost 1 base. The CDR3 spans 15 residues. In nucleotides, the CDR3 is TGTGCCATCAGTGACCCGGGACAGGGTTCCTACGAGCAGTACTTC. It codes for CAISDPGQGSYEQYF.

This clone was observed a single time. The CDR3 loop reads CASSLPGEGDYGYTF. In DNA form, the CDR3 reads TGTGCCAGCAGCTTGCCGGGGGAGGGGGACTATGGCTACACCTTC. V gene TRBV5-4 combines with J gene TRBJ1-2, with a possible D match to TRBD1 (6 bases). Germline V gene lookup returns CDR1 SGHNT and CDR2 YYREEE (reference sequence). V lost 1 base and J lost 3, with 13 bases in between. CDR3 size: 15 residues.

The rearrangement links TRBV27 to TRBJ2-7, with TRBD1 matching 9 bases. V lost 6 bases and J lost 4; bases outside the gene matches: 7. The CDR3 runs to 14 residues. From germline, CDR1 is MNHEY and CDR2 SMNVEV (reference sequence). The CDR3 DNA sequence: TGTGCCAGCAGCTTGGGACAGGGTAAATACGAGCAGTACTTC. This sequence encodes CASSLGQGKYEQYF.

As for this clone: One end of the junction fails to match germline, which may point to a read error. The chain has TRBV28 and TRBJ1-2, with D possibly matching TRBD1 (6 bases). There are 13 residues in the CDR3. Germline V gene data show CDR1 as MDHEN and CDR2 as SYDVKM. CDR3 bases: TGTGCCAGTAGTTGGGGGCAACTTTATGGCTACACCTTC. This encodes CASSWGQLYGYTF.

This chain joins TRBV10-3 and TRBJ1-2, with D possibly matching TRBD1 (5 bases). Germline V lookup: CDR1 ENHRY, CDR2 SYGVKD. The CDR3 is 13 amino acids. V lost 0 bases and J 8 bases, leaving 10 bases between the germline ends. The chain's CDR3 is CAISESGRVGYTF. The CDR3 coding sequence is TGTGCCATCAGTGAGTCGGGCAGGGTGGGCTACACCTTC.

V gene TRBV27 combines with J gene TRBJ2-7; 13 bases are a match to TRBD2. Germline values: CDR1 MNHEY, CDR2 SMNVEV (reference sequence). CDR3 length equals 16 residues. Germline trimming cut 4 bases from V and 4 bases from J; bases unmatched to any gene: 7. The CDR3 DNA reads TGTGCCAGCAGTTCAAGAACGGGACTAGCGGGGTACGAGCAGTACTTC. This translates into CASSSRTGLAGYEQYF.

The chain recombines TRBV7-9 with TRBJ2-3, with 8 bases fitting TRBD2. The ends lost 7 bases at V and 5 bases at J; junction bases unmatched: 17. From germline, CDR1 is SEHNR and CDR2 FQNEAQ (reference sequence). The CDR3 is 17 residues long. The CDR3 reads CASTALVLGGAGDTQYF. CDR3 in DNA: TGTGCCAGCACTGCCCTGGTGCTCGGGGGGGCTGGAGATACGCAGTATTTT.

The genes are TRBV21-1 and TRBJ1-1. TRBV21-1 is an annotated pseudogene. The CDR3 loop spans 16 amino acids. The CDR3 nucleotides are TGTGCCAGCAGCAAAGCGCTAGGTCCGGGGAACACTGAAGCTTTCTTT. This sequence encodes CASSKALGPGNTEAFF.

CDR3 amino acids: CASSFLDRKETQYF. DNA of the CDR3: TGCGCCAGCAGCTTTCTCGACAGAAAAGAGACCCAGTACTTC. The V gene is TRBV5-1, the J gene TRBJ2-5; possible D gene TRBD1, 5 bases. The CDR3 extends over 14 amino acids. CDR1 SGHRS and CDR2 YFSETQ come from the germline V gene. With 2 bases removed from V and 3 bases from J, the gap between germline ends came to 11 bases.

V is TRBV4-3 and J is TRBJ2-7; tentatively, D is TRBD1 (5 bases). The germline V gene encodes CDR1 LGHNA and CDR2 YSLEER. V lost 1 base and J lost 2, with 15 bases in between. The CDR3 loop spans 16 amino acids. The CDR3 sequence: CASSQGVGQETYEQYF. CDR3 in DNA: TGCGCCAGCAGCCAAGGGGTTGGACAAGAGACCTACGAGCAGTACTTC.

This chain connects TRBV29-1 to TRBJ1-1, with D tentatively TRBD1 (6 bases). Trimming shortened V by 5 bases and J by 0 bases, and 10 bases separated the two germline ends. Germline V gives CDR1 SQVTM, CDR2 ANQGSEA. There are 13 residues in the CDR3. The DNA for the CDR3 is TGCAGCGTTCGGACAGCCATGAACACTGAAGCTTTCTTT. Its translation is CSVRTAMNTEAFF.

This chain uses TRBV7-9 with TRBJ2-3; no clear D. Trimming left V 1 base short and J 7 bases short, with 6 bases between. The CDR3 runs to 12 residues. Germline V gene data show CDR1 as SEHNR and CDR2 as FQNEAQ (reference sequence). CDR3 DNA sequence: TGTGCCAGCAGCTTAGATGAGTATACGCAGTATTTT. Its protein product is CASSLDEYTQYF.

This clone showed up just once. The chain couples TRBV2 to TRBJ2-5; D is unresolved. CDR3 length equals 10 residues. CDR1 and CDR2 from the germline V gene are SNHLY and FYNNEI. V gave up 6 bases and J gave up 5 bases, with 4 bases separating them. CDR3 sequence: CASRRETQYF. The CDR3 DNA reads TGTGCCAGCAGGCGGGAGACCCAGTACTTC.

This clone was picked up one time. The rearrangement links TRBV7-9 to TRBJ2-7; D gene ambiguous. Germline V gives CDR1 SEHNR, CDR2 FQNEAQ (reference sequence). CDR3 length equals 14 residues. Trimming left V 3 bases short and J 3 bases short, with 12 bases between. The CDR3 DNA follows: TGTGCCAGCAGCTTCGCCGTCAGATACTACGAGCAGTACTTC. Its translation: CASSFAVRYYEQYF.

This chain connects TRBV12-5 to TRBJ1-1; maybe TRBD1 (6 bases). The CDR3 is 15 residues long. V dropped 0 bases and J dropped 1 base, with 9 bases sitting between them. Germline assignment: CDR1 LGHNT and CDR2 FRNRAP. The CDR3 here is CASGLVLGQNTEAFF. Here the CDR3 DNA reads TGTGCTAGTGGTTTGGTATTGGGACAGAACACTGAAGCTTTCTTT.

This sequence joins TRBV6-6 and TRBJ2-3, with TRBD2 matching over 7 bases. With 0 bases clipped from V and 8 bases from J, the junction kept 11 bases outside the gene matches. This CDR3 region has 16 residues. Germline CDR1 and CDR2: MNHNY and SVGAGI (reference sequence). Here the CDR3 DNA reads TGTGCCAGCAGTTACTCTTCCCAGCGGGATTGGTTTACGCAGTATTTT. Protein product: CASSYSSQRDWFTQYF.

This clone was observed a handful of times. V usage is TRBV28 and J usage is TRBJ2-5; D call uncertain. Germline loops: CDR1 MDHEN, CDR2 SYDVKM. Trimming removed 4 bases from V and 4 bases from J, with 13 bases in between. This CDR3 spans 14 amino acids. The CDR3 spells CASSWASRPETQYF. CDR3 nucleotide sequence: TGTGCCAGCAGTTGGGCGAGCAGGCCAGAGACCCAGTACTTC.

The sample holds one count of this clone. CDR3 nucleotides: TGTGCCAGCAGCTCCCAGGGTGGTGGCTACACCTTC. The encoded protein is CASSSQGGGYTF. The chain combines TRBV7-9 with TRBJ1-2; D is possibly TRBD1 (5 bases). The length of the CDR3 is 12 residues. Trimming took 4 bases from V and 7 from J, leaving 10 bases between them. Germline-derived CDR1 and CDR2 are SEHNR and FQNEAQ (reference sequence).

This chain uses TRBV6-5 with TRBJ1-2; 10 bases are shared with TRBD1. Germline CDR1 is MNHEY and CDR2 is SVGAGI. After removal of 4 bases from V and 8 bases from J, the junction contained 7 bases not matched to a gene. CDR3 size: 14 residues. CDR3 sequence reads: CASSSTGGFGGYTF. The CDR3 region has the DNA TGTGCCAGCAGTTCGACAGGGGGCTTCGGCGGCTACACCTTC.

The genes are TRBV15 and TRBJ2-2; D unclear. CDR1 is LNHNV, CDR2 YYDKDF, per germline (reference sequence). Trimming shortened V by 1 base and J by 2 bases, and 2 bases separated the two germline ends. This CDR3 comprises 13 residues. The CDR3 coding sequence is TGTGCCACCAGCAGAGCTAACACCGGGGAGCTGTTTTTT. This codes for CATSRANTGELFF.

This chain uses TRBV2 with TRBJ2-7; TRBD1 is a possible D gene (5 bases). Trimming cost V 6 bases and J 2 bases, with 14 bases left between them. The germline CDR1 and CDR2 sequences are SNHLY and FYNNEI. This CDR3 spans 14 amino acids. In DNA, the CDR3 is TGTGCCAGCAGCACCGGCCCAGGGCCCTACGAGCAGTACTTC. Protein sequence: CASSTGPGPYEQYF.